Here is one T cell receptor beta chain with its context. Its antigen is unknown. Nothing much larger sits one base from this clone, and base qualities are not available. The convalescent patients' positive SARS-CoV-2 PCR tests fell between March and December 2020, which was before the Alpha, Beta and Delta variants emerged in the United States. PBMCs were separated from whole blood using Ficoll-Paque Plus gradient centrifugation and then either used fresh or cryopreserved at -140C. The data were obtained in a study of vaccination and CD4 T cells after COVID-19 (dated by TCRdb to 2021 to 2024). Notes on the research overall: Convalescent patients had a positive SARS-CoV-2 result on nasal swab PCR, and of these patients, nine had mild disease and one had severe disease. The convalescent cohort comprised six males and four females, including two Hispanic individuals, seven Caucasians, two Asians and one multiracial person. The spike-specific CD4+ TCR repertoire was compared before and after mRNA vaccination in nine to ten COVID-19 convalescent patients and a few infection-naive healthy vaccine recipients. Post-COVID blood samples from convalescent patients were collected a median of around 100 days after diagnosis, with a range of 35 to 161 days. The time from the second vaccine dose to post-vaccine blood sampling had a median of roughly 77 days and ranged from about 12 to 250 days. Participants received two doses of either the Pfizer-BioNTech BNT162b2 vaccine (n=8) or the Moderna mRNA-1273 vaccine (n=2). The investigation overall reported the following: Although the median number of SARS-CoV-2-reactive clonotypes went up from some 23 after infection to 35 to 40 after vaccination, the increase was not significant. The number of convalescent patients in the study was relatively small, and the study did not examine early timepoints following natural infection. Among the post-vaccine SARS-CoV-2-reactive clones in convalescent patients, a median approximately 90% showed up only after vaccination, which suggests vaccine-specific priming. In convalescent patients, nearly all vaccine-specific clones (304 of 307) were found to be mono-reactive for SARS-CoV-2 spike rather than cross-reactive with common cold coronaviruses.

From the cysteine up to the phenylalanine, the CDR3 has a length of 13 residues. Kept here is only the CDR3 DNA, which spans 39 bases and is read in frame from base 1. CDR1 is given as SEHNR and CDR2 as FQNEAQ, both from the germline V gene (reference sequence). Relative to germline, V is 2 bases shorter and J is 4 bases shorter, with 8 bases between their ends. The library was built by means of PCR. Sequenced on an Illumina iSeq 100. The paper's data handling went like this. Non-productive sequences were removed, and CDR3s that did not start with C, did not end with F or W, or were shorter than 7 amino acids were discarded. Similarity between CDR3 sequences was evaluated in R version 3.6.1 using Levenshtein distances (stringdist) and unrooted phylogenetic trees (ape). Starting from the raw public reads, TCRdb applied fastp trimming at Q25, assembled clones with MiXCR and retained in-frame beta chains. Rows with a matching CDR3 protein are joined into one entry that keeps the most common DNA and genes. These V and J calls originate from TCRdb's pipeline instead of the authors' own analysis. Across this sample there are 20,000 to 25,000 distinct CDR3 sequences, with about three fifths seen only once. The ten largest clones add up to 0.99% of the sample.

The V and J genes are TRBV7-9 and TRBJ2-5, with the identity of the D gene unclear. The starting material was CD4+ T cells from blood, obtained before SARS-CoV-2 vaccination. The clonotype was recovered from a human donor who had recovered from COVID-19. The DNA sequence is TGTGCCAGCAGCTTATTCGGTGGAGAGACCCAGTACTTC. Its protein product is CASSLFGGETQYF.